The 13 T cell receptor beta chains presented below share a single source sample, sequenced in a study of T cell responses to AZD1222 COVID-19 vaccine. The protocol was immunoSEQ multiplex PCR, while the TCRdb copy is restricted to in-frame clones and leaves out a portion. The sample has about 150,000 clones, 85% to 95% seen once. Sequenced material: peripheral blood, taken on day 0 of AZD1222 vaccination. These receptors all stem from an adult in good health.

The CDR3 loop reads CASTGRSWWDYGYTF. Written as DNA, the CDR3 is TGTGCCAGTACGGGTAGGAGTTGGTGGGACTATGGCTACACCTTC. V and J are TRBV19 and TRBJ1-2; no definite D call. Deletions cut 7 bases from V and 3 bases from J, with 18 bases between. The CDR3 totals 15 residues. Germline values: CDR1 LNHDA, CDR2 SQIVND (reference sequence).

The gene calls are TRBV2 and TRBJ1-4; D gene ambiguous. There are 13 residues in the CDR3. With 5 bases removed from V and 10 bases from J, the gap between germline ends came to 14 bases. The V gene's germline CDR1 is SNHLY and CDR2 FYNNEI. The CDR3 DNA follows: TGTGCCAGCAGTCTGAGGGCCCGAGGAAAACTGTTTTTT. Its protein product is CASSLRARGKLFF.

The CDR3 DNA is TGTGCCAGCAGTTACCAGAAAGGAGGGGATTACGAGCAGTACTTC. It is translated as CASSYQKGGDYEQYF. V usage is TRBV6-5 and J usage is TRBJ2-7, with D possibly being TRBD2 (6 bases). Trimming removed 2 bases from V and 4 bases from J, with 15 bases in between. The CDR3 is 15 amino acids. The V gene's germline CDR1 is MNHEY and CDR2 SVGAGI.

The genes are TRBV7-3 and TRBJ1-5, with 7 nucleotides matching TRBD1. V lost 10 bases and J lost 5; bases outside the gene matches: 11. The germline gives CDR1 SGHTA, CDR2 FQGTGA. The CDR3 covers 14 residues. CDR3 in DNA: TGTGCCAACGCTGCGGACAGGATCGATCAGCCCCAGCATTTT. It yields the protein CANAADRIDQPQHF.

The chain uses TRBV4-1 and TRBJ1-3, with 7 bases identical to TRBD1. CDR3 length equals 15 residues. Germline V gives CDR1 MGHRA, CDR2 YSYEKL. The trim removed 3 bases at V and 3 bases at J, leaving 5 bases unmatched. The CDR3 spells CASSHLDRVGNTIYF. Here the CDR3 DNA reads TGCGCCAGCAGCCACCTAGACAGGGTTGGAAACACCATATATTTT.

The genes are TRBV3-1 (or the pseudogene TRBV3-2) and TRBJ2-7; D is unclear. The CDR3 contains 14 residues. Germline CDR1 LGHDT, CDR2 YNNKEL (reference sequence). The V end lost 0 bases, the J end lost 4 bases, and 10 bases lay between the germline ends. The chain's CDR3 is CASSQDNRRYEQYF. CDR3 bases: TGTGCCAGCAGCCAAGACAACAGACGATACGAGCAGTACTTC.

The rearrangement links TRBV5-4 to TRBJ1-2; D remains unclear. The germline V and J ends were trimmed by 4 bases and 4 bases, with 17 bases remaining between them. There are 15 residues in the CDR3. Germline assignment: CDR1 SGHNT and CDR2 YYREEE (reference sequence). The CDR3 loop reads CASSLDGGLAYGYTF. As DNA, the CDR3 is TGTGCCAGCAGCCTCGATGGAGGACTAGCCTATGGCTACACCTTC. Together with reference TRBV5-4 and TRBJ1-2, the CDR3 gives the full variable domain: ETGVTQSPTHLIKTRGQQVTLRCSSQSGHNTVSWYQQALGQGPQFIFQYYREEENGRGNFPPRFSGLQFPNYSSELNVNALELDDSALYLCASSLDGGLAYGYTFGSGTRLTVV.

The chain uses TRBV2 and TRBJ2-3; 13 nucleotides match TRBD2. V lost 4 bases to trimming and J lost 7 bases; unmatched junction nucleotides: 8. The length of the CDR3 is 16 residues. Germline-derived CDR1 and CDR2 are SNHLY and FYNNEI. DNA for the CDR3: TGTGCCAGCAGTGCTGGACTAGCGGGGGTACAGTATACGCAGTATTTT. Translation: CASSAGLAGVQYTQYF.

The chain has TRBV6-6 and TRBJ1-2; D gene ambiguous. Germline lookup yields CDR1 MNHNY and CDR2 SVGAGI (reference sequence). Trimming shortened V by 6 bases and J by 7 bases, and 15 bases separated the two germline ends. The CDR3 spans 13 residues. CDR3 residues: CASSPAASGGYTF. The CDR3 nucleotides are TGTGCCAGCAGCCCAGCCGCCTCTGGTGGCTACACCTTC.

The chain carries TRBV2 and TRBJ1-2, with TRBD1 identical over 7 bases. The CDR3 has 15 residues. Germline trimming cut 7 bases from V and 4 bases from J; bases unmatched to any gene: 12. Germline lookup yields CDR1 SNHLY and CDR2 FYNNEI. CDR3 sequence: CASTFSGTASYGYTF. The CDR3 nucleotides read TGTGCCAGCACCTTCTCCGGGACAGCGAGCTATGGCTACACCTTC.

The chain uses TRBV10-1 and TRBJ2-1; D might be TRBD1 or TRBD2, each matching 5 bases. Trimming cost V 6 bases and J 2 bases, with 8 bases left between them. This CDR3 has 13 residues. Looked up from germline, CDR1 is WNHNN and CDR2 is SYGVQD (reference sequence). Written as DNA, the CDR3 is TGCGCCAGCAGCCGAGGGGCCTACAATGAGCAGTTCTTC. Translating gives CASSRGAYNEQFF.

The V call is TRBV6-1, the J call TRBJ2-1; tentative D call: TRBD1 (5 bases). Germline V gene sequence: CDR1 MNHNS, CDR2 SASEGT. This CDR3 spans 15 amino acids. The V gene lost 8 bases and the J gene lost 4 bases, with 18 bases spanning the gap. The CDR3 is CASGPGSPIYNEQFF. For the CDR3, the DNA is TGTGCCAGCGGTCCAGGGTCCCCAATTTACAATGAGCAGTTCTTC.

The chain has TRBV11-3 and TRBJ1-5; perhaps TRBD1 as D (5 bases). The CDR3 sequence is 16 residues long. V lost 7 bases and J lost 2, with 18 bases in between. CDR1 and CDR2 (germline): SGHNT, YENEEA. CDR3 residues: CASIRSAGGGNQPQHF. The CDR3 bases are TGTGCCAGCATCCGAAGTGCGGGGGGGGGCAATCAGCCCCAGCATTTT.